A single sample is the source of the 16 T cell receptor beta chains below, sequenced in a study of T-cell memory formation after mild COVID-19 (dated by TCRdb to the early 2020s). Libraries were constructed by 5' RACE. Instrument used: Illumina NovaSeq 6000. In-frame beta chains were kept once TCRdb had trimmed the public reads at Q25 with fastp and called clones with MiXCR. Merged by CDR3 protein, the rows form single entries marked with the most common genes and DNA. The sample table holds a few hundred thousand distinct CDR3 sequences, of which around a sixth were seen once. The top ten clones comprise under 25% of the sample. The sequenced material came from PBMCs or a T cell subset sorted from them (not recorded which). These receptor sequences come from a man between 18 and 29 years old who had mild COVID-19 (a few samples of this study predate the infection). The sample titles of this study are shuffled in the database, so cell type and time point are left out; the donor was told from shared clones.

This clonotype was found many times. This sequence joins TRBV5-1 and TRBJ2-7, with TRBD1 identical over 9 bases. Trimming cost V 5 bases and J 3 bases; bases outside gene matches: 6. This CDR3 is 14 amino acids long. Germline V lookup: CDR1 SGHRS, CDR2 YFSETQ. The CDR3 sequence is CASRAGQGYYEQYV. CDR3 sequence (DNA): TGCGCCAGCAGGGCGGGACAGGGTTACTACGAGCAGTACGTC.

In this sample, this clonotype turned up a few times. The chain employs TRBV7-6 and TRBJ1-4, with 12 bases fitting TRBD1. Germline V gene sequence: CDR1 SGHVS, CDR2 FNYEAQ. V gave up 5 bases and J gave up 6 bases; unmatched junction bases: 7. The CDR3 totals 16 residues. This chain's CDR3 is CASSPGQGAFDEKLFF. The CDR3 bases are TGTGCCAGCAGCCCGGGACAGGGGGCCTTTGATGAAAAACTGTTTTTT.

This chain joins TRBV6-2 or TRBV6-3 and TRBJ2-1, with 9 nucleotides matching TRBD2. J lost 9 bases, V lost 10 bases, and 7 bases had no gene match. The V gene's germline CDR1 is MNHEY and CDR2 SVGEGT. The CDR3 spans 12 residues. The CDR3 region has the DNA TGTGCCACCACGCGGGAGGGCGGTGAGCAGTTCTTC. It encodes CATTREGGEQFF.

There are a few counts of this clonotype. This chain links TRBV6-5 with TRBJ2-3; either TRBD1 or TRBD2 may supply D (5 bases each). V was clipped by 0 bases and J by 0 bases, with 10 bases between them. This CDR3 spans 16 amino acids. CDR1 and CDR2 (germline): MNHEY, SVGAGI. In nucleotides, the CDR3 is TGTGCCAGCAGTTACTCGATGGGGGTGAGCACAGATACGCAGTATTTT. Protein product: CASSYSMGVSTDTQYF.

This clonotype was observed a handful of times. The genes are TRBV7-9 and TRBJ1-1; D ambiguous. The ends were cut back, 7 bases at V and 5 bases at J, with 11 bases in the middle. The length of the CDR3 is 12 residues. Germline assignment: CDR1 SEHNR and CDR2 FQNEAQ (reference sequence). DNA of the CDR3: TGTGCCAGCACCACCCCGGGTACTGAAGCTTTCTTT. Its translation: CASTTPGTEAFF.

This rearrangement joins TRBV7-9 to TRBJ2-3, with TRBD1 as a possible D gene (6 bases). CDR1 is SEHNR and CDR2 is FQNEAQ in the germline V gene (reference sequence). The V gene lost 5 bases and the J gene lost 12 bases, with 15 bases spanning the gap. CDR3 size: 12 residues. The CDR3 region is CASSLSVDSQYF. CDR3 sequence (DNA): TGTGCCAGCAGCCTATCGGTGGACAGTCAGTATTTT.

This rearrangement joins TRBV7-9 to TRBJ2-5; TRBD2 aligns across 7 bases. Germline trimming cut 4 bases from V and 0 bases from J; bases unmatched to any gene: 8. The germline V gene has CDR1 SEHNR and CDR2 FQNEAQ (reference sequence). This CDR3 spans 16 amino acids. CDR3 in amino acids: CASSSVVSGYQETQYF. CDR3 nucleotide sequence: TGTGCCAGCAGCTCTGTGGTTAGCGGGTACCAAGAGACCCAGTACTTC.

CDR3 sequence reads: CASSVSRGFDTQYF. CDR3 coding DNA: TGTGCCAGCAGCGTAAGTCGGGGATTCGATACGCAGTATTTT. The V call is TRBV9, the J call TRBJ2-3, with a tentative D call TRBD2 (5 bases). The germline V gene has CDR1 SGDLS and CDR2 YYNGEE. Trimming cost V 1 base and J 6 bases, with 12 bases left between them. The CDR3 is made up of 14 amino acids.

There are a few counts of this clonotype. V and J are TRBV20-1 and TRBJ1-4; the D gene is possibly TRBD1 (5 bases). The germline V gene encodes CDR1 DFQATT and CDR2 SNEGSKA (reference sequence). V was shortened by 6 bases and J by 6 bases, with 11 bases between the two germline ends. This CDR3 spans 12 amino acids. The CDR3: CSADSWDEKLFF. CDR3 in DNA: TGCAGTGCCGACAGTTGGGATGAAAAACTGTTTTTT.

The chain links TRBV7-2 to TRBJ2-1, with unresolved D. CDR1 and CDR2 (germline): SGHTA, FQGNSA. With 5 bases removed from V and 4 bases from J, the gap between germline ends came to 9 bases. This CDR3 has 13 residues. CDR3 bases: TGTGCCAGCAGCGAGGACGCGTACAATGAGCAGTTCTTC. As protein: CASSEDAYNEQFF.

This clonotype was observed at least ten times. The chain combines TRBV2 with TRBJ1-5; D is unclear. The ends were cut back, 3 bases at V and 5 bases at J, with 11 bases in the middle. Germline CDR1 is SNHLY and CDR2 is FYNNEI. The CDR3 is 14 residues long. The CDR3 DNA reads TGTGCCAGCAGTGACATAGGAGGAGATCAGCCCCAGCATTTT. This codes for CASSDIGGDQPQHF.

In this sample, this clonotype turned up a few times. The gene calls are TRBV7-2 and TRBJ1-5; 7 bases line up with TRBD1. Per germline, CDR1 SGHTA and CDR2 FQGNSA. The CDR3 spans 16 residues. The junction had 7 bases not matched to a gene; V was cut back by 5 bases and J by 0 bases. This chain's CDR3 is CASSPRSGGSNQPQHF. The CDR3 region has the DNA TGTGCCAGCAGCCCCCGTTCAGGGGGTAGCAATCAGCCCCAGCATTTT. Full variable domain (remainder filled in from reference TRBV7-2 and TRBJ1-5): GAGVSQSPSNKVTEKGKDVELRCDPISGHTALYWYRQSLGQGLEFLIYFQGNSAPDKSGLPSDRFSAERTGGSVSTLTIQRTQQEDSAVYLCASSPRSGGSNQPQHFGDGTRLSIL.

This sequence joins TRBV5-4 and TRBJ2-5, with TRBD2 matching over 7 bases. Germline CDR1 reads SGHNT; CDR2 reads YYREEE (reference sequence). Losses at the gene ends were 3 bases for V and 3 bases for J; bases not matched to a gene: 8. The CDR3 is 15 residues long. CDR3 bases: TGTGCCAGCAGCTCGACTGAGCGGGGTAAAGAGACCCAGTACTTC. It is translated as CASSSTERGKETQYF.

This clonotype was seen ten or more times. The V and J genes are TRBV7-9 and TRBJ2-2; D may be TRBD2 (6 bases). The CDR3 is made up of 14 amino acids. Germline V CDR1 and CDR2: SEHNR, FQNEAQ (reference sequence). Trimming pared 5 bases from V and 9 bases from J, leaving 16 bases between. CDR3 coding DNA: TGTGCCAGCAGCCGGGACTCAGTGGTGCGGGAGCTGTTTTTT. Residues: CASSRDSVVRELFF.

In this sample, this clonotype turned up many times. This chain uses TRBV7-8 with TRBJ2-7, with D perhaps being TRBD1 or TRBD2 (5 bases each). The germline gives CDR1 SGHVS, CDR2 FQNEAQ. This CDR3 comprises 14 residues. V was trimmed by 5 bases and J by 9 bases, leaving 20 bases between them. The CDR3 here is CASSNPGTDARQYF. Here the CDR3 DNA reads TGTGCCAGCAGCAACCCGGGGACGGACGCTAGGCAGTACTTC.

The chain links TRBV5-1 to TRBJ1-2; 7 nucleotides agree with TRBD1. Per germline, CDR1 SGHRS and CDR2 YFSETQ. The trim removed 4 bases at V and 7 bases at J, leaving 19 bases unmatched. CDR3 length: 17 amino acids. Here the CDR3 reads CASSTTAGTELTGGYTF. The CDR3 nucleotides are TGCGCCAGCAGCACGACGGCCGGGACAGAGCTCACGGGTGGCTACACCTTC.